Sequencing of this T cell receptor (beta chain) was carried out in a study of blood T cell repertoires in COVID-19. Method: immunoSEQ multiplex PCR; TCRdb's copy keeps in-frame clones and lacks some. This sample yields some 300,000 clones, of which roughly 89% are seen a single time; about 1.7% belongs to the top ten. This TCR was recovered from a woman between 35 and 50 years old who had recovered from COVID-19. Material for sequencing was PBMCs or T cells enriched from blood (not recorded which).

DNA of the CDR3: TGTGCCAGCAGCCTTGGGCCCAACACAGATACGCAGTATTTT. Its protein product is CASSLGPNTDTQYF. The chain couples TRBV7-9 to TRBJ2-3; unclear D gene. CDR1 and CDR2 from the germline V gene are SEHNR and FQNEAQ (reference sequence). The CDR3 runs 14 residues. V was cut by 5 bases and J by 2 bases, with 11 bases left in between. Supplemented by reference TRBV7-9 and TRBJ2-3, the full variable domain reads DTGVSQNPRHKITKRGQNVTFRCDPISEHNRLYWYRQTLGQGPEFLTYFQNEAQLEKSRLLSDRFSAERPKGSFSTLEIQRTEQGDSAMYLCASSLGPNTDTQYFGPGTRLTVL.